A single sample is the source of the 19 T cell receptor beta chains below, sequenced in a study of blood T cell repertoires in COVID-19. The data were produced by immunoSEQ multiplex PCR, yet TCRdb's version contains in-frame clones alone and is incomplete. Here the sample spans about 170,000 clones, 85% to 90% being singletons. Sequenced material: peripheral blood. These receptors all stem from a man younger than 35 with active or convalescent COVID-19.

This chain uses TRBV7-2 with TRBJ2-2; 9 bases line up with TRBD1. Germline values: CDR1 SGHTA, CDR2 FQGNSA. V shed 8 bases and J 5 bases; nucleotides not matched to a gene: 9. This CDR3 contains 15 residues. The CDR3 spells CASPRDRDFTGELFF. DNA of the CDR3: TGTGCCAGCCCCCGGGACAGGGATTTTACCGGGGAGCTGTTTTTT.

V and J are TRBV6-5 and TRBJ1-4; 7 bases fit TRBD1. This CDR3 contains 13 residues. V lost 6 bases, J lost 7 bases, and 5 bases stayed unmatched. The germline V gene encodes CDR1 MNHEY and CDR2 SVGAGI. CDR3 DNA: TGTGCCAGCAGGACAGGGCGAATTGAAAAACTGTTTTTT. The encoded protein is CASRTGRIEKLFF.

The chain employs TRBV2 and TRBJ2-5, with D perhaps matching TRBD1 (7 bases). Germline assignment: CDR1 SNHLY and CDR2 FYNNEI. The CDR3 totals 14 residues. V was trimmed by 10 bases and J by 5 bases, leaving 20 bases between them. CDR3 DNA: TGTGCCAACTCGCGACAGGGCGGGATCGAGACCCAGTACTTC. It translates to CANSRQGGIETQYF.

The rearrangement joins TRBV13 to TRBJ1-1, with D maybe TRBD1 (5 bases). This CDR3 spans 15 amino acids. Trimming took 3 bases from V and 0 from J, leaving 11 bases between them. Germline loops: CDR1 PRHDT, CDR2 FYEKMQ (reference sequence). CDR3 DNA: TGTGCCAGCAGCTTTTCCCCAGGGCTGAACACTGAAGCTTTCTTT. Translating it yields CASSFSPGLNTEAFF.

The CDR3 reads CASSVGGERNQPQHF. CDR3 DNA sequence: TGTGCCAGCAGCGTAGGCGGGGAACGCAATCAGCCCCAGCATTTT. V gene TRBV9 combines with J gene TRBJ1-5; D gene unclear. This CDR3 is built from 15 residues. Germline assignment: CDR1 SGDLS and CDR2 YYNGEE. Trimming pared 0 bases from V and 2 bases from J, leaving 9 bases between.

The rearrangement links TRBV5-6 to TRBJ1-1, with a weak D call TRBD1 (6 bases). V lost 1 base, J lost 5 bases, and 15 bases lay in between. The CDR3 runs 15 residues. The germline V gene encodes CDR1 SGHDT and CDR2 YYEEEE. The CDR3 reads CASSLSGGAGTEAFF. The CDR3 DNA is TGTGCCAGCAGCTTGTCGGGGGGCGCGGGGACTGAAGCTTTCTTT. Based on the CDR3 plus reference TRBV5-6 and TRBJ1-1, the full variable domain is DAGVTQSPTHLIKTRGQQVTLRCSPKSGHDTVSWYQQALGQGPQFIFQYYEEEERQRGNFPDRFSGHQFPNYSSELNVNALLLGDSALYLCASSLSGGAGTEAFFGQGTRLTVV.

This chain connects TRBV6-2 or TRBV6-3 to TRBJ1-2; D gene ambiguous. Germline lookup yields CDR1 MNHEY and CDR2 SVGEGT. The CDR3 is made up of 14 amino acids. Trimming removed 2 bases at V and 3 bases at J, with 10 bases between. The CDR3 sequence is CASSYVEQHYGYTF. The CDR3 DNA reads TGTGCCAGCAGTTACGTGGAACAGCACTATGGCTACACCTTC.

The rearrangement links TRBV24-1 to TRBJ2-7; 11 bases align to TRBD1. The CDR3 loop spans 13 amino acids. V lost 9 bases and J lost 5; bases outside the gene matches: 5. Germline lookup yields CDR1 KGHDR and CDR2 SFDVKD. CDR3 sequence: CATRGDRGNEQYV. The DNA of the CDR3 is TGTGCCACCCGGGGGGACAGGGGGAACGAGCAGTACGTC.

This chain uses TRBV6-5 with TRBJ1-1; D gene unclear. Germline V lookup: CDR1 MNHEY, CDR2 SVGAGI. The CDR3 length is 16 residues. Trimming left V 2 bases short and J 0 bases short, with 13 bases between. The CDR3 here is CASSYESNSMNTEAFF. In nucleotides, the CDR3 is TGTGCCAGCAGTTACGAATCCAACAGCATGAACACTGAAGCTTTCTTT.

This sequence joins TRBV9 and TRBJ2-1; TRBD2 is a possible D gene (7 bases). Deletions cut 6 bases from V and 5 bases from J, with 18 bases between. Germline CDR1 SGDLS, CDR2 YYNGEE. The length of the CDR3 is 15 residues. The DNA for the CDR3 is TGTGCCAGCACCCGGAGCGGGGAGGGGGACAATGAGCAGTTCTTC. This gives the protein CASTRSGEGDNEQFF.

The genes are TRBV6-5 and TRBJ1-1; 9 bases fit TRBD1. Germline-derived CDR1 and CDR2 are MNHEY and SVGAGI. Losses at the gene ends were 2 bases for V and 5 bases for J; bases not matched to a gene: 6. This CDR3 has 15 amino acids. Here the CDR3 reads CASSYLDRGWTEAFF. The CDR3, as DNA: TGTGCCAGCAGTTACCTGGACAGGGGATGGACTGAAGCTTTCTTT.

This chain joins TRBV5-1 and TRBJ2-1; 8 nucleotides agree with TRBD2. From germline, CDR1 is SGHRS and CDR2 YFSETQ. CDR3 length: 15 residues. The V and J ends lost 0 bases and 7 bases, in that order; junction bases with no gene match: 6. The CDR3 DNA follows: TGCGCCAGCAGCTTGGATACGGGAGGGGGGAATGAGCAGTTCTTC. Protein sequence: CASSLDTGGGNEQFF.

This chain joins TRBV13 and TRBJ2-3; no firm D call. CDR3 size: 14 residues. Germline CDR1 is PRHDT and CDR2 is FYEKMQ (reference sequence). Deletions cut 3 bases from V and 4 bases from J, with 11 bases between. The CDR3: CASSFSAAPDTQYF. DNA for the CDR3: TGTGCCAGCAGCTTTTCCGCGGCGCCAGATACGCAGTATTTT.

The CDR3 reads CASSQLAGRADTQYF. The CDR3 coding sequence is TGTGCCAGCAGCCAGCTAGCGGGAAGGGCAGATACGCAGTATTTT. The rearrangement links TRBV7-8 to TRBJ2-3; 9 bases are a match to TRBD2. The CDR3 length is 15 residues. V shed 5 bases and J 4 bases; nucleotides not matched to a gene: 7. Germline values: CDR1 SGHVS, CDR2 FQNEAQ.

The CDR3 DNA is TGTGCCAGCAGCCAGGACAGGAAAGAGACCCAGTACTTC. Translation gives CASSQDRKETQYF. The chain carries TRBV7-2 and TRBJ2-5; TRBD1 agrees at 7 bases. Losses at the gene ends were 5 bases for V and 3 bases for J; bases not matched to a gene: 3. Germline V lookup: CDR1 SGHTA, CDR2 FQGNSA. The CDR3 runs to 13 residues.

The chain combines TRBV6-5 with TRBJ2-7; D gene ambiguous. V lost 6 bases, J lost 1 base, and 13 bases lay in between. Germline CDR1 reads MNHEY; CDR2 reads SVGAGI. The CDR3 spans 14 residues. CDR3 protein: CASSIGSGSYEQYF. CDR3 DNA: TGTGCCAGCAGCATCGGGTCTGGGTCCTACGAGCAGTACTTC.

The chain recombines TRBV10-1 with TRBJ2-7; D gene uncertain. With 6 bases removed from V and 0 bases from J, the gap between germline ends came to 12 bases. CDR3 length: 14 amino acids. CDR1 is WNHNN, CDR2 SYGVQD, per germline (reference sequence). The CDR3 spells CASRARSNSYEQYV. In nucleotides, the CDR3 is TGCGCCAGCAGGGCTCGGAGCAACTCCTACGAGCAGTACGTC.

The V call is TRBV28, the J call TRBJ2-7; D unclear. V lost 4 bases and J lost 2, with 15 bases in between. The CDR3 consists of 15 residues. Germline V CDR1 and CDR2: MDHEN, SYDVKM. CDR3 region: CASSSNMPSPYEQYV. DNA of the CDR3: TGTGCCAGCAGTTCTAATATGCCGTCTCCCTACGAGCAGTACGTC.

This clone was counted a few times. V gene TRBV9 combines with J gene TRBJ1-2; perhaps TRBD1 as D (6 bases). Germline values: CDR1 SGDLS, CDR2 YYNGEE. The CDR3 loop spans 16 amino acids. V lost 3 bases and J 3 bases, leaving 18 bases between the germline ends. Here the CDR3 reads CASSEDSRGADYGYTF. CDR3 nucleotides: TGTGCCAGCAGCGAGGACAGTCGGGGGGCGGACTATGGCTACACCTTC.